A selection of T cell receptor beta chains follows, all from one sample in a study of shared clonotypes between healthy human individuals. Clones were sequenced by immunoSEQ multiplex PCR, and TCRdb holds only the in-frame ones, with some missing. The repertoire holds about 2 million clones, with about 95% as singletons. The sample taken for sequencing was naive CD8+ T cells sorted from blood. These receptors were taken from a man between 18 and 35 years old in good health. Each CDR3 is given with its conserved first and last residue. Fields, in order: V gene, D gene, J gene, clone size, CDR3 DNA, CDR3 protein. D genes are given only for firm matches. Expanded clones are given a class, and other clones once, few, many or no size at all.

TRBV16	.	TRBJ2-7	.	TGTGCCAGCAGCCAATCGGACAGCTCCTACGAGCAGTACTTC	CASSQSDSSYEQYF
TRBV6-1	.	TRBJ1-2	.	TGTGCCAGCAGTGAATTCTCGACAGGCCCAGCTAACTATGGCTACACCTTC	CASSEFSTGPANYGYTF
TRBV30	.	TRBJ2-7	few	TGTGCCTGGAGTTCCGGGGCCTACGAGCAGTACTTC	CAWSSGAYEQYF
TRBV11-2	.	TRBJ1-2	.	TGTGCCAGCAGCTTAAGGGTCGCAACCAATGGCTACACCTTC	CASSLRVATNGYTF
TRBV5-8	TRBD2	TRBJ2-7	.	TGTGCCAGCAGCTTGGGCGGCGGGGGGGCCGAGCAGTACTTC	CASSLGGGGAEQYF
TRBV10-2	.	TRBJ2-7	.	TGCGCCAGCGCGATAGACAGTTCCTACGAGCAGTACTTC	CASAIDSSYEQYF
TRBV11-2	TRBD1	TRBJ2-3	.	TGTGCCAGCAGCTTGTACCCGGGACAGGGGGCCCACACAGATACGCAGTATTTT	CASSLYPGQGAHTDTQYF
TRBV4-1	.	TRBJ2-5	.	TGCGCCAGCAGCCCTCAGGGAGGAGCCCAAGAGACCCAGTACTTC	CASSPQGGAQETQYF
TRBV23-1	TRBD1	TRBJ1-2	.	TGCGCCAGCAGTCAATCGGGGGACAGGGAGGGGTATGGCTACACCTTC	CASSQSGDREGYGYTF
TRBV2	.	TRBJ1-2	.	TGTGCCAGCAGTGAAGCGCTGGGGGGCGTCGACTATGGCTACACCTTC	CASSEALGGVDYGYTF
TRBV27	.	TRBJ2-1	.	TGTGCCAGCAGTTTATCGGTCCTAAACAATGAGCAGTTCTTC	CASSLSVLNNEQFF
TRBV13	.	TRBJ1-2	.	TGTGCCAGCAGCTTAGGAGGGGTCACCTATGGCTACACCTTC	CASSLGGVTYGYTF
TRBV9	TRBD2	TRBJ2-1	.	TGTGCCAGCAGCCGACTAGCTGGGGCCTACAATGAGCAGTTCTTC	CASSRLAGAYNEQFF
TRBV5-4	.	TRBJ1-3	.	TGTGCCAGCAGCTCTCTATCAGGGTACTCTGGAAACACCATATATTTT	CASSSLSGYSGNTIYF
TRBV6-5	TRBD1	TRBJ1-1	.	TGTGCCAGCAGTTACAACAGGGGTTACACTGAAGCTTTCTTT	CASSYNRGYTEAFF
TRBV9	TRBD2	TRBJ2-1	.	TGTGCCAGCAGCGTTGGGGGGGACTCCTACAATGAGCAGTTCTTC	CASSVGGDSYNEQFF
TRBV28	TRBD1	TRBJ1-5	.	TGTGCCAGCAGCCCCGACAGGGCTTTTCAGCCCCAGCATTTT	CASSPDRAFQPQHF
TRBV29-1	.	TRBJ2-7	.	TGCAGCGTGATTGGGGCCGACTCCCCAGTCTACGAGCAGTACTTC	CSVIGADSPVYEQYF
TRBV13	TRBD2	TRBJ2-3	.	TGTGCCAGCAGCCAACCGACTAGCGGGGCTGCGGCAGATACGCAGTATTTT	CASSQPTSGAAADTQYF
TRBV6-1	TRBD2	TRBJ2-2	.	TGTGCCAGCAGTGAAGTCGGCGGACTAGCGGGCAGGGCCGGGGAGCTGTTTTTT	CASSEVGGLAGRAGELFF
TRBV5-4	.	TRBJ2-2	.	TGTGCCAGCAGCTTGTTGGCCGGGGAGCTGTTTTTT	CASSLLAGELFF
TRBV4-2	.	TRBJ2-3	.	TGTGCCAGCAGCGGAGGTTGGGGCACAGATACGCAGTATTTT	CASSGGWGTDTQYF